One and the same sample provided the 22 T cell receptor beta chains below, sequenced in a study of control samples from healthy donors and cancer patients. Some clones are missing from TCRdb's copy, which holds only in-frame ones; the method was immunoSEQ multiplex PCR. The table lists fewer than 15,000 clones, around 94% of them singletons, with over 20% in the top ten. The sequencing sample was made of PBMCs. The receptors come from a man aged 70-80 years with head and neck cancer.

This chain links TRBV10-3 with TRBJ2-2, with 11 positions matching TRBD1. The V gene end was trimmed by 9 bases and the J gene end by 4 bases; junction bases not matched to a gene: 10. This CDR3 contains 16 residues. In germline, CDR1 is ENHRY, CDR2 SYGVKD. CDR3 bases: TGTGCCATTCGTAGCGGGACAGGGGGAAGCACCGGGGAGCTGTTTTTT. Its translation is CAIRSGTGGSTGELFF.

The chain is built from TRBV18 and TRBJ2-5, with unresolved D. CDR1 KGHSH and CDR2 LQKENI come from the germline V gene. V gave up 2 bases and J gave up 5 bases, with 15 bases separating them. This CDR3 is 15 amino acids long. CDR3 loop: CASSPSATVLETQYF. The CDR3 region has the DNA TGTGCCAGCTCACCAAGTGCCACCGTTCTGGAGACCCAGTACTTC.

The V and J genes are TRBV2 and TRBJ2-3; perhaps TRBD1 as D (6 bases). The CDR3 sequence is 14 residues long. Trimming left V 7 bases short and J 3 bases short, with 14 bases between. Germline V gene lookup returns CDR1 SNHLY and CDR2 FYNNEI. The CDR3 DNA reads TGTGCCAGCATACAGGGTTTGAGTACAGATACGCAGTATTTT. Translated, it gives CASIQGLSTDTQYF.

The V and J genes are TRBV10-2 and TRBJ2-3, with 8 bases matching TRBD2. After removal of 11 bases from V and 2 bases from J, the junction contained 6 bases not matched to a gene. CDR3 length: 13 amino acids. The germline V gene encodes CDR1 WSHSY and CDR2 SAAADI. In DNA form, the CDR3 reads TGCGCCCTGGCGCGGGGGGACACAGATACGCAGTATTTT. Protein: CALARGDTDTQYF.

The CDR3 sequence is CASSPSGGGGETQYF. DNA of the CDR3: TGTGCCAGCAGCCCCTCCGGTGGGGGTGGAGAGACCCAGTACTTC. The chain is built from TRBV7-9 and TRBJ2-5; D could derive from TRBD1 or TRBD2 (5 bases each). V lost 5 bases to trimming and J lost 4 bases, with 17 bases between them. The length of the CDR3 is 15 residues. CDR1 is SEHNR and CDR2 is FQNEAQ in the germline V gene (reference sequence).

The genes are TRBV5-4 and TRBJ1-1; 7 bases fit TRBD1. The CDR3 has 15 amino acids. The V and J ends lost 4 bases and 1 base, in that order; junction bases with no gene match: 7. Per the germline V gene, CDR1 is SGHNT and CDR2 is YYREEE (reference sequence). The CDR3 coding sequence is TGTGCCAGCAGCGCACGAGGGGGCTCGAACACTGAAGCTTTCTTT. Translated: CASSARGGSNTEAFF.

V usage is TRBV6-4 and J usage is TRBJ2-7; no clear D. From germline, CDR1 is MRHNA and CDR2 SNTAGT. The V and J ends lost 2 bases and 3 bases respectively, with 5 bases between them. The CDR3 has 12 residues. The chain's CDR3 is CASSDPHYEQYF. CDR3 in DNA: TGTGCCAGCAGTGACCCGCACTACGAGCAGTACTTC.

The chain links TRBV12-3 or TRBV12-4 to TRBJ2-7; D gene unclear. The CDR3 sequence is 13 residues long. The V end was cut by 6 bases, the J end by 6 bases, with 15 bases between. CDR3 DNA sequence: TGTGCCAGCAGCCCCGGGTCCCCCAGCGAGCAGTACTTC. Protein sequence: CASSPGSPSEQYF.

The chain uses TRBV7-8 and TRBJ1-2; TRBD1 agrees at 8 bases. The CDR3 extends over 14 amino acids. The V segment lost 5 bases and the J segment 2 bases; nucleotides outside the gene matches: 4. Germline V gene data show CDR1 as SGHVS and CDR2 as FQNEAQ. In nucleotides, the CDR3 is TGTGCCAGCAGCACCCGGACAGGGAACTATGGCTACACCTTC. Amino acid sequence: CASSTRTGNYGYTF. The variable domain in full, with the rest retrieved from reference TRBV7-8 and TRBJ1-2, is GAGVSQSPRYKVAKRGQDVALRCDPISGHVSLFWYQQALGQGPEFLTYFQNEAQLDKSGLPSDRFFAERPEGSVSTLKIQRTQQEDSAVYLCASSTRTGNYGYTFGSGTRLTVV.

V usage is TRBV6-5 and J usage is TRBJ1-1; D is unresolved. V shed 11 bases and J shed 4 bases, with 17 bases lying between them. Per the germline V gene, CDR1 is MNHEY and CDR2 is SVGAGI. The CDR3 spans 13 residues. The CDR3 loop reads CASKATSRTEAFF. The CDR3 DNA reads as TGTGCCTCCAAAGCAACTTCTCGCACTGAAGCTTTCTTT.

In the case of this clone: One end of the junction varies from germline; a read error may be responsible. The rearrangement links TRBV27 to TRBJ2-6; no firm D call. CDR1 MNHEY and CDR2 SMNVEV come from the germline V gene (reference sequence). CDR3 length: 15 amino acids. CDR3 sequence: CASSSPGSGTNVLTF. CDR3 nucleotide sequence: TGTGCCAGCAGTTCCCCCGGCTCTGGGACCAACGTCCTGACTTTC.

The chain's CDR3 is CASSLYPGQGNEQYF. The CDR3 DNA follows: TGCGCCAGCAGCTTGTACCCGGGACAGGGGAACGAGCAGTACTTC. This chain connects TRBV5-1 to TRBJ2-7; 10 nucleotides align to TRBD1. This CDR3 has 15 residues. The ends lost 1 base at V and 5 bases at J; junction bases unmatched: 6. From germline, CDR1 is SGHRS and CDR2 YFSETQ.

This chain connects TRBV5-1 to TRBJ2-5; no clear D. V lost 1 base, J lost 1 base, and 8 bases lay in between. The CDR3 sequence is 14 residues long. The germline V gene has CDR1 SGHRS and CDR2 YFSETQ. The CDR3: CASSLIMSQETQYF. In DNA, the CDR3 is TGCGCCAGCAGCTTGATCATGAGCCAAGAGACCCAGTACTTC.

This clone was seen a single time. The chain links TRBV5-1 to TRBJ1-4, with D maybe TRBD1 (6 bases). The CDR3 has 16 residues. The germline gives CDR1 SGHRS, CDR2 YFSETQ. V lost 1 base and J lost 0, with 10 bases in between. The CDR3 is CASSLLGGATNEKLFF. DNA for the CDR3: TGCGCCAGCAGCTTGTTAGGGGGAGCAACTAATGAAAAACTGTTTTTT.

The chain joins TRBV5-1 to TRBJ2-1; D not certain. Trimming cost V 4 bases and J 2 bases, with 13 bases left between them. The germline CDR1 and CDR2 sequences are SGHRS and YFSETQ. The CDR3 contains 15 residues. The CDR3 coding sequence is TGCGCCAGCAGCCCCTCGGGCGGCACCTACAATGAGCAGTTCTTC. It yields the protein CASSPSGGTYNEQFF.

The chain carries TRBV10-2 and TRBJ1-5; 7 nucleotides agree with TRBD1. The length of the CDR3 is 13 residues. The trim removed 0 bases at V and 9 bases at J, leaving 2 bases unmatched. Germline V gene sequence: CDR1 WSHSY, CDR2 SAAADI. The CDR3 here is CASSESRGVPQHF. CDR3 nucleotide sequence: TGCGCCAGCAGTGAGTCCAGGGGGGTGCCCCAGCATTTT.

This chain links TRBV5-4 with TRBJ2-6; D not certain. CDR1 SGHNT and CDR2 YYREEE come from the germline V gene (reference sequence). Between the trimmed V and J ends, which lost 2 bases and 0 bases, there was a span of 6 bases. This CDR3 has 15 residues. CDR3 sequence: CASSFPFSGANVLTF. CDR3 DNA: TGTGCCAGCAGCTTCCCGTTCTCTGGGGCCAACGTCCTGACTTTC.

This sequence joins TRBV18 and TRBJ2-5, with 8 bases aligning to TRBD1. CDR3 length: 16 residues. Germline V gene sequence: CDR1 KGHSH, CDR2 LQKENI. Unmatched junction bases numbered 6, after V lost 2 bases and J lost 1 base. The CDR3, as DNA: TGTGCCAGCTCACCATTCGAGACAGGGGTCCAAGAGACCCAGTACTTC. It translates to CASSPFETGVQETQYF.

CDR3 loop: CASSLEGAAYGYTF. In nucleotides, the CDR3 is TGCGCCAGCAGCTTGGAGGGGGCAGCCTATGGCTACACCTTC. The gene calls are TRBV5-1 and TRBJ1-2; 7 bases fit TRBD1. The germline gives CDR1 SGHRS, CDR2 YFSETQ. V shed 0 bases and J 4 bases; nucleotides not matched to a gene: 3. The CDR3 spans 14 residues.

The rearrangement uses TRBV10-1 and TRBJ2-7; D not certain. Looked up from germline, CDR1 is WNHNN and CDR2 is SYGVQD (reference sequence). V dropped 9 bases and J dropped 0 bases, with 12 bases sitting between them. The CDR3 sequence is 13 residues long. The CDR3 sequence is CARVGSSSYEQYF. The CDR3 nucleotides are TGCGCCAGGGTCGGGTCTAGCTCCTACGAGCAGTACTTC.

The chain combines TRBV28 with TRBJ1-5; D unresolved. CDR1 is MDHEN and CDR2 is SYDVKM in the germline V gene. V was pared by 2 bases and J by 9 bases, with 14 bases between. The CDR3 sequence is 14 residues long. As DNA, the CDR3 is TGTGCCAGCAGTTTAGAAAGGGAGACTAGGCCCCAGCATTTT. It codes for CASSLERETRPQHF. Full variable domain (outside the CDR3, taken from reference TRBV28 and TRBJ1-5): DVKVTQSSRYLVKRTGEKVFLECVQDMDHENMFWYRQDPGLGLRLIYFSYDVKMKEKGDIPEGYSVSREKKERFSLILESASTNQTSMYLCASSLERETRPQHFGDGTRLSIL.

V gene TRBV5-6 combines with J gene TRBJ2-6; D remains unclear. The CDR3 has 15 amino acids. In germline, CDR1 is SGHDT, CDR2 YYEEEE. V lost 7 bases and J lost 0, with 11 bases in between. CDR3 amino acids: CASAPGPSGANVLTF. DNA for the CDR3: TGTGCCAGCGCCCCCGGCCCCTCTGGGGCCAACGTCCTGACTTTC.